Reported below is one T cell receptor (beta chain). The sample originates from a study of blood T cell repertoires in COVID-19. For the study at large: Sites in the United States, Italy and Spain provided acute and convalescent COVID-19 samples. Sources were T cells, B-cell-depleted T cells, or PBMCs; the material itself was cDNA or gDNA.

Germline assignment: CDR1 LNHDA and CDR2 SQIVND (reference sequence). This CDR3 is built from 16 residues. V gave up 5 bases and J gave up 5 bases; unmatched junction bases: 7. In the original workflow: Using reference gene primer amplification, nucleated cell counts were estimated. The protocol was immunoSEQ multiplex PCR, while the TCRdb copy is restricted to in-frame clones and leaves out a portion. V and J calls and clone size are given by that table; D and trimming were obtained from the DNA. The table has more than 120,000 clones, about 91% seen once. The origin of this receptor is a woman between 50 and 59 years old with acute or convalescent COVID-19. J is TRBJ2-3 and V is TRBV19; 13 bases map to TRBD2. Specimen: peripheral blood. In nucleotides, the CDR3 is TGTGCCAGTAGTTTGACTAGCGGGGGGCAGGGAGATACGCAGTATTTT. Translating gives CASSLTSGGQGDTQYF. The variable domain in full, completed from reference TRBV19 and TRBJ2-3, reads DGGITQSPKYLFRKEGQNVTLSCEQNLNHDAMYWYRQDPGQGLRLIYYSQIVNDFQKGDIAEGYSVSREKKESFPLTVTSAQKNPTAFYLCASSLTSGGQGDTQYFGPGTRLTVL.